The entry that follows covers one TCR beta chain sequence. Assay: immunoSEQ multiplex PCR; the TCRdb copy retains only in-frame clones and omits some. The sample includes hundreds of thousands of clones, 80% to 90% of them seen just once. Assignment of participants to cohorts was predicated upon participant-reported clinical history. This record belongs to a study of blood T cell repertoires in COVID-19. The overall study: COVID-19 samples, acute and convalescent, were from the United States, Italy and Spain. PBMCs, B-cell-depleted T cells, or T cells provided the cDNA or gDNA that made up the material.

V lost 3 bases to trimming and J lost 6 bases; unmatched junction nucleotides: 10. The CDR3 runs to 15 residues. CDR1 SGDLS and CDR2 YYNGEE come from the germline V gene. V usage is TRBV9 and J usage is TRBJ1-2; 8 bases are shared with TRBD1. Sequencing was done on a sample of PBMCs or T cells enriched from blood (not recorded which). The sequence was collected from a young man who had recovered from COVID-19. The CDR3 protein is CASSAEPDRGHGYTF. The CDR3, as DNA: TGTGCCAGCAGCGCAGAACCTGACAGGGGCCATGGCTACACCTTC.